Below, one T cell receptor beta chain is given with its context. The sample is drawn from a study of blood T cells in healthy people across ages. PCR was performed a second time for roughly 7 to 12 cycles using a sample-barcoded 5' primer and a J-beta primer mix. Every cDNA molecule carried a tag from a template-switch adaptor bearing 12 random nucleotides. TCRdb called the 5' RACE reads again in MiXCR, with one record for every CDR3 protein. The top ten clones hold 13% of a sample with under 850,000 distinct CDR3 sequences, 36% of them seen once. Healthy Russian Caucasian donors spanned ages about 6 to 95 years. At least 6.5 million PBMCs were isolated per sample. This TCR was sampled from a man younger than 30 in good health. The sequenced sample consisted of blood.

The CDR3 is CASSPRDRRPYTDTQYF. In nucleotides, the CDR3 is TGTGCCAGCAGCCCCCGAGACAGGAGACCTTACACAGATACGCAGTATTTT. The chain recombines TRBV6-6 with TRBJ2-3; a weak D match, TRBD1 (6 bases). Germline CDR1 MNHNY, CDR2 SVGAGI (reference sequence). The CDR3 is 17 amino acids. V was clipped by 6 bases and J by 2 bases, with 21 bases between them.